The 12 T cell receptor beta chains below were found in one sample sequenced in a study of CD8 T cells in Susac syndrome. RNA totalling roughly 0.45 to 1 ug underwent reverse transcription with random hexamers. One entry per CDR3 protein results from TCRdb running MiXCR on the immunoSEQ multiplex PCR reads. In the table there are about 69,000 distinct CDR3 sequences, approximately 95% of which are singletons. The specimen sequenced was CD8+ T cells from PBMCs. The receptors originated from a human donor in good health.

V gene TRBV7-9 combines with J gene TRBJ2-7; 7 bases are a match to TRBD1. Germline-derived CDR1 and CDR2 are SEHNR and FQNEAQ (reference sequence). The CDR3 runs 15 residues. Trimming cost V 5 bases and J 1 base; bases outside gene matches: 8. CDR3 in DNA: TGTGCCAGCAGCCACGGACAGGTCTTTTCCTACGAGCAGTACGTC. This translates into CASSHGQVFSYEQYV.

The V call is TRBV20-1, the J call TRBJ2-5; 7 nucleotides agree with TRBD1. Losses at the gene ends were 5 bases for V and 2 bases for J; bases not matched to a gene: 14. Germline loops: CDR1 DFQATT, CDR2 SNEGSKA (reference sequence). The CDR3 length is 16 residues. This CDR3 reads CSADDRDGTWQETQYF. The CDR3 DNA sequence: TGCAGTGCTGATGACAGGGATGGGACGTGGCAAGAGACCCAGTACTTC.

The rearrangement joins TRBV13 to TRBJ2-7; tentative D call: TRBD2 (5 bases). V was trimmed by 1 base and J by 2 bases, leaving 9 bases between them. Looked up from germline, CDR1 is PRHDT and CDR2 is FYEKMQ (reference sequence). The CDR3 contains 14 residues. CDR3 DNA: TGTGCCAGCAGCTTAGAGGTCGGGGCCTACGAGCAGTACTTC. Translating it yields CASSLEVGAYEQYF.

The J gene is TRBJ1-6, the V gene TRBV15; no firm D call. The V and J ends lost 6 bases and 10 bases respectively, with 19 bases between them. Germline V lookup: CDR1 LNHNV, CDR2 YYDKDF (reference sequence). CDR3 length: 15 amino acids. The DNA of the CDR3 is TGTGCCACCAGAGAGAGTAGGCCGAGTTGGTCACCCCTCCACTTT. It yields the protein CATRESRPSWSPLHF.

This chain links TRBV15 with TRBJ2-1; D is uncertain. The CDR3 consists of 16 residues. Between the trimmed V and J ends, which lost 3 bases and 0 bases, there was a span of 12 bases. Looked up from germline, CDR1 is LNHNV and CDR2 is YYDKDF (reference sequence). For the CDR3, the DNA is TGTGCCACCAGCAGCACCGGACCAAGCTCCTACAATGAGCAGTTCTTC. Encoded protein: CATSSTGPSSYNEQFF.

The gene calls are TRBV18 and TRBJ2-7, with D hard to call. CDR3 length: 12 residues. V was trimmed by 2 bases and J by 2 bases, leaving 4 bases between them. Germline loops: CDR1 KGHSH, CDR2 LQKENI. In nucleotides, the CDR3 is TGTGCCAGCTCACCAGACACCTACGAGCAGTACGTC. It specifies CASSPDTYEQYV.

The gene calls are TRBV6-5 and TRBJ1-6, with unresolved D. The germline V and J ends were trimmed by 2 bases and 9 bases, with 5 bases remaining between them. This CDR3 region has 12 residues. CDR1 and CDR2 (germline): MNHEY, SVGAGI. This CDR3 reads CASSYDGSPLHF. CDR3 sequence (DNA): TGTGCCAGCAGTTACGACGGTTCACCCCTCCACTTT.

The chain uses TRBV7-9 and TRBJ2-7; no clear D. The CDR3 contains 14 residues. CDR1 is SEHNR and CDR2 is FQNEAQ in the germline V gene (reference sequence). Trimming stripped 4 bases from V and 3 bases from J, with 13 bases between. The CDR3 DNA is TGTGCCAGCAGCTCAGGTGGAGTAAACTACGAGCAGTACTTC. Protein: CASSSGGVNYEQYF.

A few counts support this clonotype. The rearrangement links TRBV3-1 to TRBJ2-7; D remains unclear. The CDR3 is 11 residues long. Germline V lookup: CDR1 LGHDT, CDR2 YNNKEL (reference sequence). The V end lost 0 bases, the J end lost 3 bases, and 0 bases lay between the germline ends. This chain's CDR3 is CASSQDYEQYF. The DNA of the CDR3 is TGTGCCAGCAGCCAAGACTACGAGCAGTACTTC.

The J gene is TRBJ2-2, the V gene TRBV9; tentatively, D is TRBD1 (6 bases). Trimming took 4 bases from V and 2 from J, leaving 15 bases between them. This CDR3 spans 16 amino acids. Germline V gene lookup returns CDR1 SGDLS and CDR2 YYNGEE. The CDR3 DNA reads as TGTGCCAGCAGCCTTCGGACAGAACCTAACACCGGGGAGCTGTTTTTT. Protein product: CASSLRTEPNTGELFF.

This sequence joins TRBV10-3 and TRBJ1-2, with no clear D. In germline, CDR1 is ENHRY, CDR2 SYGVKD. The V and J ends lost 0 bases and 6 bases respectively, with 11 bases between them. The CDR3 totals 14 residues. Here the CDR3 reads CAISESRTGNGYTF. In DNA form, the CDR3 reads TGTGCCATCAGTGAGTCGCGAACGGGGAATGGCTACACCTTC.

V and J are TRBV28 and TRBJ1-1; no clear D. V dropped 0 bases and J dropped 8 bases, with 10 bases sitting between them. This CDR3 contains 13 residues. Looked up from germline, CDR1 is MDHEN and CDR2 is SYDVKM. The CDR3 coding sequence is TGTGCCAGCAGTTTATGGGCGGGAGAAGAAGCTTTCTTT. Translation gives CASSLWAGEEAFF.